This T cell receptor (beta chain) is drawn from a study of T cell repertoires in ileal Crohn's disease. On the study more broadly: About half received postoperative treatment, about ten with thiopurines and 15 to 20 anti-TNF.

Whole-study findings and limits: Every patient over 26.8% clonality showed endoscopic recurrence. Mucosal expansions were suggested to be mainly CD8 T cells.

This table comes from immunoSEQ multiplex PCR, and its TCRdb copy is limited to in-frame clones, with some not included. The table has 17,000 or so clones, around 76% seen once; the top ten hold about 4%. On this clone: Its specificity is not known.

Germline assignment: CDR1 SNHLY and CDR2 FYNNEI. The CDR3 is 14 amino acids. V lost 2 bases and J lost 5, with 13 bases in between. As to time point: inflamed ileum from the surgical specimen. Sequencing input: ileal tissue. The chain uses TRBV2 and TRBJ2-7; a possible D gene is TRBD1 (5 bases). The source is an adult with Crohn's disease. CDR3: CASSERQGYHEQYF. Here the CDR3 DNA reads TGTGCCAGCAGTGAACGGCAGGGTTACCACGAGCAGTACTTC.